This T cell receptor beta chain originates from a study of T-cell memory formation after mild COVID-19. This clonotype was counted between two and nine times. This CDR3 is 14 amino acids long. V gave up 1 base and J gave up 8 bases; unmatched junction bases: 6. The V gene's germline CDR1 is SGHTA and CDR2 FQGNSA. From the 5' RACE reads, TCRdb called clonotypes with MiXCR, one entry per CDR3 protein. The sample carries 450,000 to 650,000 distinct CDR3 sequences, roughly 20% recorded once. Specimen: PBMCs or a T cell subset sorted from them (not recorded which). The sequence derives from an adult woman who had mild COVID-19 (a few samples of this study predate the infection). Cell type and time point are not known. This chain connects TRBV7-2 to TRBJ1-1; TRBD1 matches 8 bases. Here the CDR3 reads CASSLGTGLGEAFF. The CDR3 bases are TGTGCCAGCAGCTTAGGGACAGGGCTTGGGGAAGCTTTCTTT.